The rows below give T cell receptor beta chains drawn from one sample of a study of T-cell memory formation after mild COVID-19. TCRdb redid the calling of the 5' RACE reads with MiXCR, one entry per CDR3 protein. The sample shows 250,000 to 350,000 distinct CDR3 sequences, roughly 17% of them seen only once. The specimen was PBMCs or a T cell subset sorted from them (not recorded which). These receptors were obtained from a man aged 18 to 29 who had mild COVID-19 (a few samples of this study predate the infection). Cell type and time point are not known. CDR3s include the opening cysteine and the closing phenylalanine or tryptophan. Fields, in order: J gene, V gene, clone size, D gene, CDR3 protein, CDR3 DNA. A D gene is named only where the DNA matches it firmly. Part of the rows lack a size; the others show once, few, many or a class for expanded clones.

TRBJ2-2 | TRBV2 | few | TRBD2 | CASSELTLHLAGGNTGELFF | TGTGCCAGTTCGGAGTTAACCCTACATTTAGCGGGGGGGAACACCGGGGAGCTGTTTTTT
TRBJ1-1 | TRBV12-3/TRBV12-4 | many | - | CASSPYSNTEAFF | TGTGCCAGCAGTCCGTATTCGAACACTGAAGCTTTCTTT
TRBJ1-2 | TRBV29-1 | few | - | CSVDLPDYGYTF | TGCAGCGTTGATCTTCCCGACTATGGCTACACCTTC
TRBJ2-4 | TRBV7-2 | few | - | CASSLMTVAKNIQYF | TGTGCCAGCAGCTTGATGACAGTAGCCAAAAACATTCAGTACTTC
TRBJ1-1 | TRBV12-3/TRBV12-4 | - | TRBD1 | CASRAIQGGTEAFF | TGTGCCAGCAGAGCGATACAGGGGGGCACTGAAGCTTTCTTT
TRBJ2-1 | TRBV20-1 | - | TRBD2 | CSARDGLEGRFF | TGCAGTGCTAGAGATGGACTAGAGGGGCGGTTCTTC
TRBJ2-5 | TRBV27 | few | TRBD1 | CASSFLQGSGETQYF | TGTGCCAGCAGTTTCCTACAGGGGTCGGGAGAGACCCAGTACTTC
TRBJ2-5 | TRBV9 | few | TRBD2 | CASSVISGGSETQYF | TGTGCCAGCAGCGTAATAAGCGGGGGGTCGGAGACCCAGTACTTC
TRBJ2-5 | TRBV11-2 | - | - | CASSSVSEVQETQYF | TGTGCCAGCAGCTCAGTTAGCGAGGTCCAAGAGACCCAGTACTTC
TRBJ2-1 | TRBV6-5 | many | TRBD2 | CASRGGGGPYNEQFF | TGTGCCAGCAGAGGAGGCGGGGGACCTTACAATGAGCAGTTCTTC
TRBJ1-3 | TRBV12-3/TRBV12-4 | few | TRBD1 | CASSFSGTGGSGNTIYF | TGTGCCAGCAGTTTCTCCGGGACAGGGGGCTCTGGAAACACCATATATTTT
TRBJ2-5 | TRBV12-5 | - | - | CASGTVEKTQYF | TGTGCTAGTGGGACCGTGGAAAAGACCCAGTACTTC
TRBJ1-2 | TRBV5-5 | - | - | CASSQGYGYTF | TGTGCCAGCAGCCAGGGCTATGGCTACACCTTC
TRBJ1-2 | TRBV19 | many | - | CASKGPDYTF | TGTGCCAGTAAAGGGCCCGACTACACCTTC
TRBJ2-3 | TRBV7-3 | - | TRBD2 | CASSHPGLAGGPGTDTQYF | TGTGCCAGCAGCCACCCGGGACTAGCGGGGGGGCCTGGCACAGATACGCAGTATTTT
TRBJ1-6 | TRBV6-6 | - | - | CASSYSTGAVTLHF | TGTGCCAGCAGTTACTCGACGGGGGCCGTAACCCTCCACTTT
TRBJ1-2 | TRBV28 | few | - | CASSSRQALYGYTF | TGTGCCAGCAGTTCCAGGCAGGCCCTCTATGGCTACACCTTC
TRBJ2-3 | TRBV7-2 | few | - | CASSVTLDTQYF | TGTGCCAGCAGCGTAACCTTAGATACGCAGTATTTT
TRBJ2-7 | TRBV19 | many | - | CASSIRVYSYEQYF | TGTGCCAGTAGTATACGTGTATACTCCTACGAGCAGTACTTC
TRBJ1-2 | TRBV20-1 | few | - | CSAGVGAANYGYTF | TGCAGTGCTGGGGTGGGGGCAGCGAACTATGGCTACACCTTC
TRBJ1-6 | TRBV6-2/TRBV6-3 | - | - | CASSPRRPSGSSPLHF | TGTGCCAGCAGTCCGCGTAGGCCTAGCGGCTCTTCACCCCTCCACTTT
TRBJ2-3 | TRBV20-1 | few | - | CSAGDREGTDTQYF | TGCAGTGCTGGAGACAGGGAGGGGACAGATACGCAGTATTTT
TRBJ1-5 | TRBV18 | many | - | CASSPRPVEGQPQHF | TGTGCCAGCTCACCCCGTCCAGTCGAGGGGCAGCCCCAGCATTTT
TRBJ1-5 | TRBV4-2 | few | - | CASSQAIANGQPQHF | TGTGCCAGCAGCCAAGCCATTGCGAACGGCCAGCCCCAGCATTTT
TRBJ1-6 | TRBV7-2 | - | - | CASSLSGLPYNSPLHF | TGTGCCAGCAGCTTATCCGGGTTGCCCTATAATTCACCCCTCCACTTT
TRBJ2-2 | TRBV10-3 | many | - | CAISESSNTGELFF | TGTGCCATCAGTGAGTCGAGCAACACCGGGGAGCTGTTTTTT
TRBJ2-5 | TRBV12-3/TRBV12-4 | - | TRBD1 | CASTTTLRGWETQYF | TGTGCCAGCACCACAACGCTCAGGGGGTGGGAGACCCAGTACTTC
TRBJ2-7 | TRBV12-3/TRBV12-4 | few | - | CASRKTASSYEQYF | TGTGCCAGCAGGAAGACAGCGAGCTCCTACGAGCAGTACTTC
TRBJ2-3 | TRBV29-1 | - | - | CSVGATNTQYF | TGCAGCGTTGGGGCGACGAATACGCAGTATTTT
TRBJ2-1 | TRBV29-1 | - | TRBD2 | CSVVRGGYNNEQFF | TGCAGCGTTGTACGCGGGGGGTATAACAATGAGCAGTTCTTC
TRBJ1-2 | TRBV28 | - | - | CASSLFTGRGGYTF | TGTGCCAGCAGTTTATTCACAGGGAGAGGGGGCTACACCTTC
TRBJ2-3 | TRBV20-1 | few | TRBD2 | CSAAGVVPADTQYF | TGCAGTGCTGCGGGGGTAGTACCGGCAGATACGCAGTATTTT
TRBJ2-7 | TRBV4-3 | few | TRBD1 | CASSQSSGTGFYEQYF | TGCGCCAGCAGCCAGAGCTCTGGGACAGGATTCTACGAGCAGTACTTC
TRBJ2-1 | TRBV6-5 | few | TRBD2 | CASSYSLAGNNEQFF | TGTGCCAGCAGTTACTCGTTAGCGGGAAACAATGAGCAGTTCTTC